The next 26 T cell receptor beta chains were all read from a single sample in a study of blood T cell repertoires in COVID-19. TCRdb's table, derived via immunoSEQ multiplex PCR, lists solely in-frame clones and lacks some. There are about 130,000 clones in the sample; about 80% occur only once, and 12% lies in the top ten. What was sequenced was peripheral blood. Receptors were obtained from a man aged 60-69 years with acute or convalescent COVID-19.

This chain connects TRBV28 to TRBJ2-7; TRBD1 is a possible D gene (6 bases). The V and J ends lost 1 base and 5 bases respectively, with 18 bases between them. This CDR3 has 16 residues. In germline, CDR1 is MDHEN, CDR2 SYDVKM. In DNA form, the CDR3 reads TGTGCCAGCAGTTTATTATCAGGGGTAATCCGCAACGAGCAGTACTTC. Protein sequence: CASSLLSGVIRNEQYF. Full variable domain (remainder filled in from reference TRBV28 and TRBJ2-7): DVKVTQSSRYLVKRTGEKVFLECVQDMDHENMFWYRQDPGLGLRLIYFSYDVKMKEKGDIPEGYSVSREKKERFSLILESASTNQTSMYLCASSLLSGVIRNEQYFGPGTRLTVT.

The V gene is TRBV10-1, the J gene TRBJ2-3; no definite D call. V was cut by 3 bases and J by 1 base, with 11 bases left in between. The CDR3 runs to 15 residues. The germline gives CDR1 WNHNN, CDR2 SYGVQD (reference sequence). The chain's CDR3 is CASSENEIGTDTQYF. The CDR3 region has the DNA TGCGCCAGCAGTGAAAACGAGATCGGCACAGATACGCAGTATTTT.

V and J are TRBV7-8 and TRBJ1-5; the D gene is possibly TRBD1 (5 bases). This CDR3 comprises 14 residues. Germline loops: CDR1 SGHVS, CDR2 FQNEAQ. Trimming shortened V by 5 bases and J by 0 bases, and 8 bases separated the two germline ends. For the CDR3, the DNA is TGTGCCAGCAGCCGGGGCTATAGCAATCAGCCCCAGCATTTT. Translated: CASSRGYSNQPQHF. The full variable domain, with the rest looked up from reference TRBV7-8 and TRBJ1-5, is GAGVSQSPRYKVAKRGQDVALRCDPISGHVSLFWYQQALGQGPEFLTYFQNEAQLDKSGLPSDRFFAERPEGSVSTLKIQRTQQEDSAVYLCASSRGYSNQPQHFGDGTRLSIL.

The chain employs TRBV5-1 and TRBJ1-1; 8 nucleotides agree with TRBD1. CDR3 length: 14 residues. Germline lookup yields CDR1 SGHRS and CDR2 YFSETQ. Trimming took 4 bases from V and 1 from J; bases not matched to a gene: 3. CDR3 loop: CASSRGQGNTEAFF. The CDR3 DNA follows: TGCGCCAGCAGCCGAGGACAGGGGAACACTGAAGCTTTCTTT.

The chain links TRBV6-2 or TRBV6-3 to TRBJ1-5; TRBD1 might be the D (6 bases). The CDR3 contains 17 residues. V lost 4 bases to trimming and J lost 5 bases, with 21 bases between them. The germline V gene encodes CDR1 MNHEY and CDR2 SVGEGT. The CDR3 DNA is TGTGCCAGCAGTTCCCTGGCAGCTTCAGGGGCGTATCAGCCCCAGCATTTT. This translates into CASSSLAASGAYQPQHF.

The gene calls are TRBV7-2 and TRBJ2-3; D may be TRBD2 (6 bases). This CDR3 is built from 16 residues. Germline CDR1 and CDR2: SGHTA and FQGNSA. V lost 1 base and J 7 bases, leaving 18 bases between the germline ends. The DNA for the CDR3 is TGTGCCAGCAGCTTAGTTTGGGGGGAGATGGGAAATACGCAGTATTTT. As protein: CASSLVWGEMGNTQYF. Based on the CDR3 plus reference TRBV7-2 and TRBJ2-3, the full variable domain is GAGVSQSPSNKVTEKGKDVELRCDPISGHTALYWYRQSLGQGLEFLIYFQGNSAPDKSGLPSDRFSAERTGGSVSTLTIQRTQQEDSAVYLCASSLVWGEMGNTQYFGPGTRLTVL.

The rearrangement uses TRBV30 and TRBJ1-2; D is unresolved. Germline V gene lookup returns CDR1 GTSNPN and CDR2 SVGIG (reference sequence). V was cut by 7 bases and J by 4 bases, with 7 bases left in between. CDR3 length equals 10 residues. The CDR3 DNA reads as TGTGCCTTCCGGGTCTATGGCTACACCTTC. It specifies CAFRVYGYTF. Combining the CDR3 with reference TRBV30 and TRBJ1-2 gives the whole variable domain SQTIHQWPATLVQPVGSPLSLECTVEGTSNPNLYWYRQAAGRGLQLLFYSVGIGQISSEVPQNLSASRPQDRQFILSSKKLLLSDSGFYLCAFRVYGYTFGSGTRLTVV.

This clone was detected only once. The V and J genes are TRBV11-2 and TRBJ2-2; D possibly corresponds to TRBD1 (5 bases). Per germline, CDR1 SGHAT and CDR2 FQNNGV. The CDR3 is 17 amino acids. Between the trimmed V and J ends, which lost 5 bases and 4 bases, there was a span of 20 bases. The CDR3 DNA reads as TGTGCCAGCAGCAGTCATCTAGGGGTATTTGGCACCGGGGAGCTGTTTTTT. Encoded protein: CASSSHLGVFGTGELFF. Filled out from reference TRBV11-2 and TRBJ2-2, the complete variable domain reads EAGVAQSPRYKIIEKRQSVAFWCNPISGHATLYWYQQILGQGPKLLIQFQNNGVVDDSQLPKDRFSAERLKGVDSTLKIQPAKLEDSAVYLCASSSHLGVFGTGELFFGEGSRLTVL.

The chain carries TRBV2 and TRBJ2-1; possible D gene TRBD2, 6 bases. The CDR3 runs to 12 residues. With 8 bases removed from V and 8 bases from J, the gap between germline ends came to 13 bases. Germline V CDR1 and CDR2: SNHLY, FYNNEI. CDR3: CASAGLGHEQFF. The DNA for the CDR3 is TGTGCCAGCGCGGGGCTGGGCCATGAGCAGTTCTTC. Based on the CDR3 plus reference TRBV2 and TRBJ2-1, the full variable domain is EPEVTQTPSHQVTQMGQEVILRCVPISNHLYFYWYRQILGQKVEFLVSFYNNEISEKSEIFDDQFSVERPDGSNFTLKIRSTKLEDSAMYFCASAGLGHEQFFGPGTRLTVL.

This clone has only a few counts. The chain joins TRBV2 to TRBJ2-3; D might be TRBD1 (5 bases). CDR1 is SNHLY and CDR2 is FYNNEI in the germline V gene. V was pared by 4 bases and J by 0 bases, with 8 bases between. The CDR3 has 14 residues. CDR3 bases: TGTGCCAGCAGTGGGGGCTTTAGCACAGATACGCAGTATTTT. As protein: CASSGGFSTDTQYF.

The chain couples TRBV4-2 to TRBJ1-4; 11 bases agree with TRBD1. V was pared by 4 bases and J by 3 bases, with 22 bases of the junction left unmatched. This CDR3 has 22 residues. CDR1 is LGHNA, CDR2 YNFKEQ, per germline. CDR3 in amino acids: CASSRLAHSGQGVDSPNEKLFF. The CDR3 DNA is TGTGCCAGCAGCCGGCTGGCGCATTCGGGACAGGGGGTCGACTCCCCTAATGAAAAACTGTTTTTT.

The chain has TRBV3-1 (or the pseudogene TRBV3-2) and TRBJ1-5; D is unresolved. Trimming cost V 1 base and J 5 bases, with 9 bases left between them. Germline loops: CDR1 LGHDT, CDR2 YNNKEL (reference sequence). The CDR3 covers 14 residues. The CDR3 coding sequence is TGTGCCAGCAGCCAAGGAGGCCTCGATCAGCCCCAGCATTTT. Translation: CASSQGGLDQPQHF.

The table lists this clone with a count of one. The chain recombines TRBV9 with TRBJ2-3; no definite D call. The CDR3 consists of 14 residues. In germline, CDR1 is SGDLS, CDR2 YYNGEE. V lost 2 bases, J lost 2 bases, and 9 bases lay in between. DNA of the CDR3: TGTGCCAGCAGCGTGGAGTGGTCCACAGATACGCAGTATTTT. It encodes CASSVEWSTDTQYF.

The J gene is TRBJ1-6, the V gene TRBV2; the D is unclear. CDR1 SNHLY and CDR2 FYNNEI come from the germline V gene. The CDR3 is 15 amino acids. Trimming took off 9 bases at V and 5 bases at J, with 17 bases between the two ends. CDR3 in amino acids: CASNFGRQDNSPLHF. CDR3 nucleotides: TGTGCCAGTAACTTCGGGAGGCAGGATAATTCACCCCTCCACTTT.

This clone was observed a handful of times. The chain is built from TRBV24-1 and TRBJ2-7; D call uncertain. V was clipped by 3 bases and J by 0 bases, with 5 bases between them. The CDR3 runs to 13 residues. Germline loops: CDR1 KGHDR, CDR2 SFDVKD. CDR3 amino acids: CATSDVNSYEQYF. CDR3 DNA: TGTGCCACCAGTGATGTAAACTCCTACGAGCAGTACTTC.

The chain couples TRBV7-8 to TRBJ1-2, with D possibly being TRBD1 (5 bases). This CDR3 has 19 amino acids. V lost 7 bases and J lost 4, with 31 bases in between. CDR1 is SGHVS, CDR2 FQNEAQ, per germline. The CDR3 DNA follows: TGTGCCAGCAATCCACTCATGGCCCCGGAGGGGTTTTTTAGCTATGGCTACACCTTC. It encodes CASNPLMAPEGFFSYGYTF.

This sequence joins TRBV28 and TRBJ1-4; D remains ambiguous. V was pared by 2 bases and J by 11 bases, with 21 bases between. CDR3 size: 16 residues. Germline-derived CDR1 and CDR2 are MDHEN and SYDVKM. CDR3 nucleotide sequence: TGTGCCAGCAGTTTACGAAGGAGGCTCGCCACCCCGAAACTGTTTTTT. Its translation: CASSLRRRLATPKLFF. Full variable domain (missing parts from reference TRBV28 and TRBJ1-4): DVKVTQSSRYLVKRTGEKVFLECVQDMDHENMFWYRQDPGLGLRLIYFSYDVKMKEKGDIPEGYSVSREKKERFSLILESASTNQTSMYLCASSLRRRLATPKLFFGSGTQLSVL.

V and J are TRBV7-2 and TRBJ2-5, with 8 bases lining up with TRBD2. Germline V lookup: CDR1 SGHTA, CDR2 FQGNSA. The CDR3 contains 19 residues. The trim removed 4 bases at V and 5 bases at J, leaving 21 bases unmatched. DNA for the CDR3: TGTGCCAGCAGCTCTATGGGTAAGCGGGAGATCGGAGAATTCGAGACCCAGTACTTC. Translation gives CASSSMGKREIGEFETQYF.

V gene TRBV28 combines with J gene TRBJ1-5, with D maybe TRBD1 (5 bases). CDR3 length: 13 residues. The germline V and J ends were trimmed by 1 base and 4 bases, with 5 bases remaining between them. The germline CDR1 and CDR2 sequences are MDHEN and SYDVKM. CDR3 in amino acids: CASSLSGNQPQHF. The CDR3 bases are TGTGCCAGCAGTTTATCAGGGAATCAGCCCCAGCATTTT.

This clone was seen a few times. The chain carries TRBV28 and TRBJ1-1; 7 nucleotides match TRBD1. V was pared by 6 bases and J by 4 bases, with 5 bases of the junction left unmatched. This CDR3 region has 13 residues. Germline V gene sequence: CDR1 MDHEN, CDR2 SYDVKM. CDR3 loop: CASRTGTATEAFF. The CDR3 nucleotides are TGTGCCAGCAGAACTGGGACAGCCACTGAAGCTTTCTTT.

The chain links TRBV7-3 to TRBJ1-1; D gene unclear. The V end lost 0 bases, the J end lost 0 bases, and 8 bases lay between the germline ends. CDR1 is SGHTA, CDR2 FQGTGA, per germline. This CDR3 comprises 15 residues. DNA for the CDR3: TGTGCCAGCAGCTTAACCCCAGGCTTGAACACTGAAGCTTTCTTT. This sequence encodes CASSLTPGLNTEAFF.

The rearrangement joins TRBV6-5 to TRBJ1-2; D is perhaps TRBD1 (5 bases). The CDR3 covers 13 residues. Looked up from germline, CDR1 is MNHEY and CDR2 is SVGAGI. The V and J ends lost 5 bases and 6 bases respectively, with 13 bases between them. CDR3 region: CASSPGGWDGYTF. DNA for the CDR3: TGTGCCAGCAGTCCGGGGGGTTGGGATGGCTACACCTTC.

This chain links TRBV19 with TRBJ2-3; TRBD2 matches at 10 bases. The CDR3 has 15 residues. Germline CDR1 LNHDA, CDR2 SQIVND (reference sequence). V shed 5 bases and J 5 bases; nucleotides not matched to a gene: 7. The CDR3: CASSSPRLAGDTQYF. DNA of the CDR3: TGTGCCAGTAGTTCCCCCCGACTAGCGGGAGATACGCAGTATTTT.

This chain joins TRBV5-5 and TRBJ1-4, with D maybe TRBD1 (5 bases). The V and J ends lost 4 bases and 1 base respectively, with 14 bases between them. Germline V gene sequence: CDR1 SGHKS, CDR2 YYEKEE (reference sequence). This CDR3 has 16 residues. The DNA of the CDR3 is TGTGCCAGCAGCCGGGAGGTGGGGGTAACTAATGAAAAACTGTTTTTT. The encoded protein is CASSREVGVTNEKLFF.

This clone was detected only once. The CDR3 loop is CASSLGLAETLAETQYF. The CDR3 DNA reads TGCGCCAGCAGCTTGGGGCTAGCGGAAACCCTCGCGGAGACCCAGTACTTC. This chain joins TRBV5-1 and TRBJ2-5, with 7 bases matching TRBD2. The germline CDR1 and CDR2 sequences are SGHRS and YFSETQ. Trimming removed 0 bases from V and 5 bases from J; junction bases left unmatched: 13. The CDR3 runs to 17 residues.

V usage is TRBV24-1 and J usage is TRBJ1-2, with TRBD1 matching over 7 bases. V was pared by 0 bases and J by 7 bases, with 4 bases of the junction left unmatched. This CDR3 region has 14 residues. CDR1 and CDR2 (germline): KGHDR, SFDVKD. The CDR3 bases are TGTGCCACCAGTGATTTGGGGACAGAAGGTGGCTACACCTTC. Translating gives CATSDLGTEGGYTF.